This entry lists 21 T cell receptor beta chains sequenced from one sample in a study of tumor and adjacent non-tumor tissue in lung cancer. No cell sorting was done before RNA was extracted from the tissue. TCRbeta libraries were built with three rounds of nested PCR, modified from ARM-PCR. TCRdb analysed the multiplex PCR reads with MiXCR anew, one entry per CDR3 protein. The table has approximately 75,000 distinct CDR3 sequences, around 77% seen once; the top ten hold approximately 12%. Sequenced: lung tumor tissue. These receptors all come from a woman in her fifties or sixties with non-small cell lung cancer.

As regards this clonotype: A junction end diverges from the germline sequence, so it may reflect a read error. The chain has TRBV10-2 and TRBJ2-1; 11 bases match TRBD2. CDR1 is WSHSY, CDR2 SAAADI, per germline. The CDR3 contains 18 residues. This CDR3 reads CVSSESQGGLAGGDEQFF. The DNA for the CDR3 is TGCGTCAGCAGTGAGTCCCAGGGCGGACTAGCGGGTGGGGATGAGCAGTTCTTC.

Concerning this clonotype itself: The missing conserved phenylalanine or tryptophan at the end of this CDR3 makes a read error likely. The V call is TRBV6-2 or TRBV6-3, the J call TRBJ2-3, with D possibly matching TRBD1 (6 bases). Per germline, CDR1 MNHEY and CDR2 SVGEGT. This CDR3 contains 14 residues. Trimming took 7 bases from V and 7 from J, leaving 18 bases between them. For the CDR3, the DNA is TGTGCCAGCACCATGGACAGTGAAACACATACGCAGTATTAT. Translating it yields CASTMDSETHTQYY.

This chain joins TRBV7-9 and TRBJ2-5; D ambiguous. The CDR3 sequence is 13 residues long. V gave up 6 bases and J gave up 4 bases, with 12 bases separating them. The germline gives CDR1 SEHNR, CDR2 FQNEAQ (reference sequence). CDR3 nucleotides: TGTGCCAGCAGTAGACCCTCGATAGAGACCCAGTACTTC. Translated: CASSRPSIETQYF.

About this clonotype itself: One end of the junction is discordant with germline, which a read error may explain. The chain recombines TRBV11-2 with TRBJ1-1; D may be TRBD1 (5 bases). Germline CDR1 is SGHAT and CDR2 is FQNNGV. CDR3 length equals 14 residues. The CDR3 region has the DNA TGTGCCAGCACTTTCCTTGACAGAGGGACTGGAGCTTTCTTT. As protein: CASTFLDRGTGAFF.

As regards this clonotype: Mismatch with germline at one junction end may stem from a read error. The chain combines TRBV28 with TRBJ1-5, with a weak D call TRBD1 (6 bases). This CDR3 is 15 amino acids long. CDR1 is MDHEN and CDR2 is SYDVKM in the germline V gene. The CDR3, as DNA: TGTGCCATCAGCCCGACGAGGGGGGGTGGTCAGTCCCAGCATTTT. Translating gives CAISPTRGGGQSQHF.

Of note for this clonotype: A much larger clone lies one base from this, so it may be a read error. This rearrangement joins TRBV7-2 to TRBJ2-6, with D possibly called TRBD1 or TRBD2 (5 bases each). Germline lookup yields CDR1 SGHTA and CDR2 FQGNSA. The CDR3 is made up of 15 amino acids. Trimming pared 4 bases from V and 3 bases from J, leaving 10 bases between. The CDR3 DNA reads as TGTGCCAGCAGCTCGTGGGACGGTGGGGCCAACGTCCTGACTTTC. Translation: CASSSWDGGANVLTF.

In the case of this clonotype: With a much larger clone just one base away, this may be a read error. V usage is TRBV25-1 and J usage is TRBJ2-6, with 9 bases aligning to TRBD1. Germline loops: CDR1 MGHDK, CDR2 SYGVNS. There are 15 residues in the CDR3. In DNA, the CDR3 is TGTGCCAGCAGGGGACAGGGAACTGGGGCCAACTTCCTGACTTTC. Translating it yields CASRGQGTGANFLTF.

With respect to this clonotype: The CDR3 does not end in the conserved phenylalanine or tryptophan, so this is likely a read error. The limits of the CDR3 on the DNA are not certain, so only TCRdb's listed CDR3 is given. The chain joins TRBV12-3 or TRBV12-4 to TRBJ2-5. With termini counted, the CDR3 has 13 amino acids. CDR3 sequence reads: CASSLRAGETQYI.

Notes on this clonotype: The germline gene is not matched at one end of the junction; a read error may be the cause. The chain carries TRBV5-5 and TRBJ2-3; a possible D gene is TRBD2 (5 bases). Germline CDR1 reads SGHKS; CDR2 reads YYEKEE (reference sequence). CDR3 length equals 14 residues. This CDR3 is CASSSPRAPDTQYF. The CDR3 coding sequence is TGTGCCAGTAGCTCGCCGAGGGCCCCAGATACGCAGTATTTT. Full variable domain (rest looked up from reference TRBV5-5 and TRBJ2-3): DAGVTQSPTHLIKTRGQQVTLRCSPISGHKSVSWYQQVLGQGPQFIFQYYEKEERGRGNFPDRFSARQFPNYSSELNVNALLLGDSALYLCASSSPRAPDTQYFGPGTRLTVL.

As regards this clonotype: A read error may be the cause here, since a much bigger clone is one base away. This rearrangement joins TRBV28 to TRBJ1-1; D is perhaps TRBD1 (6 bases). CDR1 and CDR2 from the germline V gene are MDHEN and SYDVKM. The length of the CDR3 is 11 residues. CDR3 DNA: TGTACCAGCAGTTTAGGGGGGGCAGCTTTCTTT. Translating it yields CTSSLGGAAFF.

Of note for this clonotype: Its ends do not fully match the called genes, so a read error is possible. The chain has TRBV4-2 and TRBJ2-7; a weak D match, TRBD2 (5 bases). Looked up from germline, CDR1 is LGHNA and CDR2 is YNFKEQ. The CDR3 consists of 11 residues. The CDR3 spells CASDTDYGQYF. The DNA of the CDR3 is TGTGCCAGCGATACCGACTACGGGCAGTACTTC.

In the case of this clonotype: The CDR3 does not end in the conserved phenylalanine or tryptophan, so this is likely a read error. This sequence joins TRBV24-1 and TRBJ2-3, with 8 bases fitting TRBD2. The germline V gene encodes CDR1 KGHDR and CDR2 SFDVKD. The CDR3 spans 17 residues. The CDR3 loop reads CTTSDPSPEREIDTQYL. CDR3 coding DNA: TGTACCACCAGTGACCCAAGTCCTGAGCGGGAGATAGATACGCAGTATCTT.

On this clonotype itself: The germline gene is not matched at one end of the junction; a read error may be the cause. The rearrangement uses TRBV30 and TRBJ2-2, with TRBD2 matching 13 bases. Germline CDR1 GTSNPN, CDR2 SVGIG (reference sequence). CDR3 length: 15 amino acids. In DNA form, the CDR3 reads TGTGCCTGGAGTGTACTAGCGGGAGGGCCCGCGGAGCTATTTTTT. Translation gives CAWSVLAGGPAELFF.

This clonotype appeared once. A much larger clone sits a single nucleotide away, making a read error possible. The chain uses TRBV30 and TRBJ1-1; D perhaps matches TRBD1 (5 bases). In germline, CDR1 is GTSNPN, CDR2 SVGIG (reference sequence). Trimming took 1 base from V and 1 from J, leaving 7 bases between them. This CDR3 has 13 residues. The CDR3 here is CAWSGGGNTEAFF. As DNA, the CDR3 is TGTGCCTGGAGTGGGGGGGGGAACACTGAAGCTTTCTTT.

As to this clonotype: At one end, the junction sequence differs from germline, possibly due to a read error. The chain joins TRBV10-3 to TRBJ2-2, with D possibly matching TRBD2 (5 bases). CDR1 ENHRY and CDR2 SYGVKD come from the germline V gene. The CDR3 consists of 15 residues. For the CDR3, the DNA is TGTTCCATCAGTGATATAAGCGGCAACACCGGGGAGCTGTTTTTT. Translating it yields CSISDISGNTGELFF.

This chain links TRBV5-6 with TRBJ2-3, with 12 bases fitting TRBD1. Germline CDR1 SGHDT, CDR2 YYEEEE. Trimming at V came to 0 bases and at J to 2 bases, leaving 13 bases not matched to a gene. CDR3 length: 20 amino acids. The CDR3 spells CASSLERGQGAYCPTDTQYF. Written as DNA, the CDR3 is TGTGCCAGCAGCTTGGAGCGGGGACAGGGGGCATATTGCCCCACAGATACGCAGTATTTT.

The chain combines TRBV11-2 with TRBJ1-5; no clear D gene. This CDR3 contains 15 residues. Germline assignment: CDR1 SGHAT and CDR2 FQNNGV. V dropped 6 bases and J dropped 12 bases, with 24 bases sitting between them. The CDR3 protein is CASSLEGLGNQLQHF. DNA for the CDR3: TGTGCCAGCAGTTTGGAGGGCCTTGGCAATCAACTCCAGCATTTT.

With respect to this clonotype: Since no conserved phenylalanine or tryptophan closes the CDR3, a read error is the likely cause. The chain combines TRBV6-2 or TRBV6-3 with TRBJ2-4, with D tentatively TRBD1 (6 bases). The CDR3 has 14 amino acids. Germline V gives CDR1 MNHEY, CDR2 SVGEGT. CDR3 bases: TGTACCAGCAGAAACCCGGGACAAGGGGACATTCAGTACATC. It translates to CTSRNPGQGDIQYI.

Details on this clonotype: Possible read error: a much larger clone is one base away. V usage is TRBV24-1 and J usage is TRBJ1-2; possible D gene TRBD1, 6 bases. The CDR3 is 14 amino acids. V shed 5 bases and J shed 4 bases, with 13 bases lying between them. Germline CDR1 reads KGHDR; CDR2 reads SFDVKD. The CDR3 spells CATSGPGTTYGYTF. The CDR3 DNA is TGTGCCACCAGTGGTCCAGGGACAACCTATGGCTACACCTTC.

Turning to this clonotype: Germline is not matched at one junction end, which may reflect a read error. V gene TRBV11-2 combines with J gene TRBJ2-2; D possibly matches TRBD1 or TRBD2 (5 bases each). The CDR3 has 16 amino acids. Per the germline V gene, CDR1 is SGHAT and CDR2 is FQNNGV. CDR3 residues: CVSNLVPQGSTGVLFF. CDR3 sequence (DNA): TGTGTCAGCAACTTAGTCCCCCAGGGTAGCACCGGGGTGCTGTTTTTT.

Worth noting for this clonotype: A much larger clone differs from this one at a single base, so this may be a read error. The V gene is TRBV11-2, the J gene TRBJ2-2; D gene uncertain. Trimming cost V 4 bases and J 5 bases, with 8 bases left between them. CDR1 is SGHAT, CDR2 FQNNGV, per germline. CDR3 length: 13 amino acids. Here the CDR3 reads CASSSTDTGELFF. The CDR3, as DNA: TGTGCCAGCAGCTCTACGGATACCGGGGAGCTGTTTTTT.